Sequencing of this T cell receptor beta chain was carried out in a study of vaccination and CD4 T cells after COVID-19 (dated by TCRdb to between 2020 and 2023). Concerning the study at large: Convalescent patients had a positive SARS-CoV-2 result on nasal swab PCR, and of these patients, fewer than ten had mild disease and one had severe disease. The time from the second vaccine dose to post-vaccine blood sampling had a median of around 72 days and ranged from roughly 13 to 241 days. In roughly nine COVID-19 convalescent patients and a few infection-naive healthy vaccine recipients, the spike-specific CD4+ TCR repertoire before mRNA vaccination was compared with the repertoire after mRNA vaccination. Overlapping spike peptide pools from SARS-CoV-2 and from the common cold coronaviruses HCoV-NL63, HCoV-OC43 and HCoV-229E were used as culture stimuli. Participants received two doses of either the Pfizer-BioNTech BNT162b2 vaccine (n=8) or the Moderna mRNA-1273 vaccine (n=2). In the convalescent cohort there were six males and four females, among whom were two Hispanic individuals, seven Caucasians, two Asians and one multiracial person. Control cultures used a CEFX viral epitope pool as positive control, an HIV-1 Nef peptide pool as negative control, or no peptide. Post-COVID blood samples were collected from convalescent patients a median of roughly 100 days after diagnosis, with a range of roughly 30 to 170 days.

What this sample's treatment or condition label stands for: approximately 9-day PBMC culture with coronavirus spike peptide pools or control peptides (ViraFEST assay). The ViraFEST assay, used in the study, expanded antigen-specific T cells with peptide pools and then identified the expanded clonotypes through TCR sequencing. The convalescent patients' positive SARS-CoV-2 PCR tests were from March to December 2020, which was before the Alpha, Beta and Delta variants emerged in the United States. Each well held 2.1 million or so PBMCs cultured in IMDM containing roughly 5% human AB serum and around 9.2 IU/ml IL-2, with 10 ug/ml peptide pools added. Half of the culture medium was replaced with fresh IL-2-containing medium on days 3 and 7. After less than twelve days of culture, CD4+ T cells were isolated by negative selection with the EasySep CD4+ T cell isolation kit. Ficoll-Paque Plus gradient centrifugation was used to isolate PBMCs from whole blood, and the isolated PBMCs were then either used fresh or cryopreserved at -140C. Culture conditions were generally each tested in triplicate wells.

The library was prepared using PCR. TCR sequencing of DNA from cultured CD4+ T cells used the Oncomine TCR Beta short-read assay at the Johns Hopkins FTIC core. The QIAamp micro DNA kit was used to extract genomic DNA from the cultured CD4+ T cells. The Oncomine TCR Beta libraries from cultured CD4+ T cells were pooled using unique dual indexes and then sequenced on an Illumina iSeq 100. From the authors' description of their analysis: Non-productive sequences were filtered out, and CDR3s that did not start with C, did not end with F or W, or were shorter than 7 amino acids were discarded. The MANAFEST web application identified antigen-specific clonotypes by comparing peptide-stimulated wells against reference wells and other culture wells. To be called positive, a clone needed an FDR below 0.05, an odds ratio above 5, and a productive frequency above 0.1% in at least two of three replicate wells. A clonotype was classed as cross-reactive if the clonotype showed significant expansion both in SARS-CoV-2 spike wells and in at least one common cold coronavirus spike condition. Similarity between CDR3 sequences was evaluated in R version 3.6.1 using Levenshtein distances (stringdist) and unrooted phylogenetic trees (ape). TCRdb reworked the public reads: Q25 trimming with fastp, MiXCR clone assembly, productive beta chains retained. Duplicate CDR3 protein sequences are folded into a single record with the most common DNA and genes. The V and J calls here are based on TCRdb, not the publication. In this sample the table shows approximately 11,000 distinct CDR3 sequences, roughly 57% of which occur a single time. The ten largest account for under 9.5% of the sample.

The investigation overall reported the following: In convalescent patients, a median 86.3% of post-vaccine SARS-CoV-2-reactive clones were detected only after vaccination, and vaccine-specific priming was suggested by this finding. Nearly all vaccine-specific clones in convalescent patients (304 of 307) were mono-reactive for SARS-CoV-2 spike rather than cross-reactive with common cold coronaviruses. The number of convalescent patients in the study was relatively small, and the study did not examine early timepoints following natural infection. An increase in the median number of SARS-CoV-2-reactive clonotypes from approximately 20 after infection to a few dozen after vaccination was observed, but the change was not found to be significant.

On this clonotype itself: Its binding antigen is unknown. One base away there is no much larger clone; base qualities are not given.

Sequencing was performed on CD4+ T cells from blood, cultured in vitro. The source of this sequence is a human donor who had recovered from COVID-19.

CDR3 sequence: CASTWDSDTQYF. The DNA sequence follows: TGTGCCAGCACTTGGGACTCCGATACGCAGTATTTT. The rearrangement combines TRBV2 with TRBJ2-3, with a weak D call of TRBD2 (6 bases match). CDR1 and CDR2, per the germline V gene, are SNHLY and FYNNEI. V and J lose 7 bases and 6 bases, and a span of 11 bases separates them. Reading from cysteine to phenylalanine, the CDR3 counts 12 amino acids. Kept here is only the CDR3 DNA, which spans 36 bases and is read in frame from base 1.